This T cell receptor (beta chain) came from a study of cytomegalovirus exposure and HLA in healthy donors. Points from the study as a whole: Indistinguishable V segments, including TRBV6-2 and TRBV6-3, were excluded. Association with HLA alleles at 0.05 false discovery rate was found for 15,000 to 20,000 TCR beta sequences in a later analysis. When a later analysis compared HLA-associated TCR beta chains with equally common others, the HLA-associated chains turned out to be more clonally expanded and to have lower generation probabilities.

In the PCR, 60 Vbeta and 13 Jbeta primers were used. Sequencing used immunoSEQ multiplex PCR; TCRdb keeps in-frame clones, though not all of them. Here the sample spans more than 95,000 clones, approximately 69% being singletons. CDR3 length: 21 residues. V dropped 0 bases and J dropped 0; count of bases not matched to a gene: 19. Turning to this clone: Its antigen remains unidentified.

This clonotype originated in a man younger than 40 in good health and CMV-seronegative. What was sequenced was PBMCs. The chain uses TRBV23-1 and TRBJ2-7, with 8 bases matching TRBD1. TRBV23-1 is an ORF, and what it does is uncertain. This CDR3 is CASSQSHRTGTPPLSSYEQYF. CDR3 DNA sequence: TGCGCCAGCAGTCAATCCCATCGGACAGGGACCCCACCTTTAAGCTCCTACGAGCAGTACTTC.